The rows below give T cell receptor beta chains drawn from one sample of a study of cytomegalovirus exposure and HLA in healthy donors. Profiled with immunoSEQ multiplex PCR; TCRdb holds only in-frame clones, not every one. Among 49,000 or so clones, roughly four fifths were seen once, and the ten largest hold over 2%. Sequencing was done on a sample of PBMCs. Receptors originate from a boy aged 5 to 17 in good health and CMV-seropositive. Each CDR3 is given without its conserved first and last residue. Size tells how often a clone was seen (once, few, many) or the class of an expanded clone, and some rows leave it out.

TRBJ2-5 | NA | TRBV9 | ASSADSGRQY
TRBJ1-2 | NA | TRBV5-4 | ASSFPRSYGYT
TRBJ1-4 | NA | TRBV29-1 | SVDAPGGEKLF
TRBJ2-5 | NA | TRBV12-5 | ASGSKETQY
TRBJ1-2 | few | TRBV5-4 | ASSGPGQAYGYT
TRBJ2-6 | few | TRBV5-6 | ASSLLQGNPPGANVLT
TRBJ2-7 | once | TRBV18 | ASSQGDEQY
TRBJ2-7 | few | TRBV5-6 | ASSLVGTGDIEQY
TRBJ1-1 | NA | TRBV6-5 | ASSYSNRPEAF
TRBJ1-1 | NA | TRBV5-5 | ASSQGTGETEAS
TRBJ1-2 | NA | TRBV4-1 | ASSVYGGGRNGYT
TRBJ1-6 | NA | TRBV11-2 | ASSIRGSGSGSPLH
TRBJ2-1 | NA | TRBV18 | ASSPRQRNEQF
TRBJ2-1 | NA | TRBV27 | ASSPRGQVSNEQF
TRBJ2-3 | NA | TRBV6-1 | ASSEVAEDTQY
TRBJ1-1 | few | TRBV6-5 | ATRATKNTEAF
TRBJ2-1 | NA | TRBV7-9 | SSTDVVVSSYNEQF
TRBJ1-1 | NA | TRBV29-1 | SALRGEAF
TRBJ2-3 | NA | TRBV9 | ASSVAGGGDTQY
TRBJ2-3 | NA | TRBV2 | ASSPGRGEADTQY
TRBJ2-1 | once | TRBV7-3 | ASSLIGLAGGDEQF
TRBJ1-2 | NA | TRBV18 | ASSPPGLSGYT
TRBJ1-2 | once | TRBV6-5 | ASSYSSLNYGYT
TRBJ1-6 | NA | TRBV18 | ASSHRELSSYNSPLH
TRBJ1-1 | NA | TRBV2 | ASTQIRGLTEAF
TRBJ1-2 | NA | TRBV6-5 | ASTAGTGGRYGYT
TRBJ2-7 | NA | TRBV27 | ASSLFGTGSYEQY
TRBJ2-2 | once | TRBV4-1 | ASRGGGGTSGELF
TRBJ2-7 | NA | TRBV21-1 | ASSRGFRIQGSSEQY
TRBJ1-6 | NA | TRBV14 | ASSQDRRSPLH
TRBJ1-5 | few | TRBV6-5 | ASSSGQGLGQPQH
TRBJ2-3 | NA | TRBV5-1 | ASRGKGAEDTQY
TRBJ2-1 | NA | TRBV10-3 | AIKPAGTVNNEQF